These 31 T cell receptor beta chains came from one sample sequenced in a study of T cells in Graves' hyperthyroidism and ophthalmopathy. TCR beta CDR3 region amplification was performed from RNA transcripts. The primer set for the first-round RT-PCR of the TCR CDR3 was HTBI. One entry per CDR3 protein results from TCRdb running MiXCR on the multiplex PCR reads. The repertoire holds a few hundred thousand distinct CDR3 sequences, with about 18% as singletons. Specimen: blood. These receptors were collected from a man younger than 30 with Graves' ophthalmopathy.

The V gene is TRBV7-9, the J gene TRBJ1-2; 8 bases line up with TRBD1. This CDR3 has 15 residues. Germline V gene lookup returns CDR1 SEHNR and CDR2 FQNEAQ (reference sequence). With V trimmed by 5 bases and J by 4 bases, 9 bases remained unmatched. CDR3 DNA sequence: TGTGCCAGCAGCCCAACAGGGGGGGAATCCTATGGCTACACCTTC. Translation: CASSPTGGESYGYTF.

This clonotype was seen a few times. The CDR3 coding sequence is TGTGCCAGCAGGGGATTCCTCTCGGTGGGAGCCGCCGGCGAGCAGTACTTC. Translated, it gives CASRGFLSVGAAGEQYF. This rearrangement joins TRBV25-1 to TRBJ2-7, with a possible D match to TRBD2 (5 bases). The V and J ends lost 6 bases and 6 bases respectively, with 27 bases between them. Germline loops: CDR1 MGHDK, CDR2 SYGVNS. The CDR3 extends over 17 amino acids.

The rearrangement links TRBV9 to TRBJ2-2, with TRBD1 identical over 10 bases. Looked up from germline, CDR1 is SGDLS and CDR2 is YYNGEE. Trimming removed 6 bases from V and 4 bases from J; junction bases left unmatched: 9. The CDR3 runs to 16 residues. CDR3 nucleotides: TGTGCCAGCACCTCCGGACAGGGGGAAAGCACCGGGGAGCTGTTTTTT. Protein product: CASTSGQGESTGELFF.

There are many counts of this clonotype. This rearrangement joins TRBV12-3 or TRBV12-4 to TRBJ2-3; D is unclear. Trimming pared 7 bases from V and 6 bases from J, leaving 8 bases between. This CDR3 contains 11 residues. CDR3 in amino acids: CASTGRDTQYF. The CDR3 nucleotides are TGTGCCAGCACCGGAAGGGATACGCAGTATTTT.

This clonotype has a count of ten or more. The V and J genes are TRBV7-8 and TRBJ2-1; D might be TRBD2 (5 bases). V was pared by 2 bases and J by 8 bases, with 10 bases between. The CDR3 consists of 13 residues. Germline V CDR1 and CDR2: SGHVS, FQNEAQ. CDR3 in DNA: TGTGCCAGCAGCTTATTCTTGAGGGATGAGCAGTTCTTC. Its translation is CASSLFLRDEQFF. Together with reference TRBV7-8 and TRBJ2-1, the CDR3 gives the full variable domain: GAGVSQSPRYKVAKRGQDVALRCDPISGHVSLFWYQQALGQGPEFLTYFQNEAQLDKSGLPSDRFFAERPEGSVSTLKIQRTQQEDSAVYLCASSLFLRDEQFFGPGTRLTVL.

The gene calls are TRBV14 and TRBJ2-1; 8 bases are shared with TRBD1. Germline assignment: CDR1 SGHDN and CDR2 FVKESK. V was pared by 3 bases and J by 7 bases, with 2 bases of the junction left unmatched. The CDR3 extends over 13 amino acids. The CDR3 coding sequence is TGTGCCAGCAGCCACAGGACAGGGAATGAGCAGTTCTTC. As protein: CASSHRTGNEQFF.

The V and J genes are TRBV27 and TRBJ1-6; TRBD1 might be the D (5 bases). Per the germline V gene, CDR1 is MNHEY and CDR2 is SMNVEV (reference sequence). Deletions cut 2 bases from V and 2 bases from J, with 13 bases between. The CDR3 covers 17 residues. CDR3 sequence reads: CASSLRGVPAYNSPLHF. The CDR3 DNA reads TGTGCCAGCAGTTTACGAGGGGTGCCGGCCTATAATTCACCCCTCCACTTT.

The table lists this clonotype with a few counts. This chain links TRBV6-5 with TRBJ2-4, with D maybe TRBD1 (5 bases). Germline-derived CDR1 and CDR2 are MNHEY and SVGAGI. The CDR3 loop spans 14 amino acids. V dropped 2 bases and J dropped 2 bases, with 7 bases sitting between them. The CDR3 DNA follows: TGTGCCAGCAGTTACCAGGGTTCCAAAAACATTCAGTACTTC. This encodes CASSYQGSKNIQYF.

This clonotype occurred a few times. The V and J genes are TRBV2 and TRBJ2-7; TRBD1 matches 11 bases. Germline V gene data show CDR1 as SNHLY and CDR2 as FYNNEI. This CDR3 region has 14 residues. The V gene end was trimmed by 6 bases and the J gene end by 4 bases; junction bases not matched to a gene: 5. CDR3 nucleotide sequence: TGTGCCAGCAGGCTGGACAGGGGGCCTTACGAGCAGTACTTC. Residues: CASRLDRGPYEQYF.

This clonotype has just a few counts. V is TRBV18 and J is TRBJ1-1; no clear D gene. With 2 bases removed from V and 2 bases from J, the gap between germline ends came to 9 bases. Germline values: CDR1 KGHSH, CDR2 LQKENI. CDR3 length: 14 residues. The CDR3, as DNA: TGTGCCAGCTCACCAGAGGAGATCAACACTGAAGCTTTCTTT. This gives the protein CASSPEEINTEAFF.

Many counts were recorded for this clonotype. V and J are TRBV6-1 and TRBJ2-7; unclear D gene. V was shortened by 6 bases and J by 2 bases, with 14 bases between the two germline ends. The CDR3 runs to 14 residues. From germline, CDR1 is MNHNS and CDR2 SASEGT. The CDR3 region has the DNA TGTGCCAGCAGCGACCGTTCTCCCGCCTACGAGCAGTACTTC. Translation gives CASSDRSPAYEQYF.

This chain links TRBV6-1 with TRBJ2-7; D is tentatively TRBD1 or TRBD2 (5 bases each). The CDR3 runs to 13 residues. Trimming shortened V by 8 bases and J by 4 bases, and 15 bases separated the two germline ends. From germline, CDR1 is MNHNS and CDR2 SASEGT. CDR3 sequence reads: CASGGGSAYEQYF. CDR3 nucleotide sequence: TGTGCCAGCGGTGGGGGAAGCGCTTACGAGCAGTACTTC.

The chain recombines TRBV29-1 with TRBJ1-1; D is uncertain. This CDR3 has 12 amino acids. Germline lookup yields CDR1 SQVTM and CDR2 ANQGSEA. V dropped 5 bases and J dropped 5 bases, with 12 bases sitting between them. CDR3 protein: CSVRPRVTEAFF. CDR3 DNA sequence: TGCAGCGTTAGACCGAGGGTAACTGAAGCTTTCTTT.

The chain employs TRBV24-1 and TRBJ1-2, with D hard to call. CDR1 and CDR2 from the germline V gene are KGHDR and SFDVKD. V lost 3 bases and J lost 2, with 6 bases in between. The CDR3 runs 13 residues. The CDR3 bases are TGTGCCACCAGTGATCATGAAAACTATGGCTACACCTTC. It codes for CATSDHENYGYTF.

The rearrangement joins TRBV10-2 to TRBJ1-1, with TRBD1 identical over 8 bases. There are 14 residues in the CDR3. The germline V gene encodes CDR1 WSHSY and CDR2 SAAADI. With 9 bases clipped from V and 1 base from J, the junction kept 7 bases outside the gene matches. The DNA of the CDR3 is TGCGCCAGTATCCGGACAGGGACGAACACTGAAGCTTTCTTT. The encoded protein is CASIRTGTNTEAFF.

There are many counts of this clonotype. This chain joins TRBV20-1 and TRBJ2-5; possibly TRBD2 for D (5 bases). The CDR3 length is 15 residues. V lost 0 bases, J lost 2 bases, and 13 bases lay in between. Germline CDR1 is DFQATT and CDR2 is SNEGSKA (reference sequence). The CDR3 coding sequence is TGCAGTGCTAGAGATGCCACGGGGATTCAAGAGACCCAGTACTTC. Translating it yields CSARDATGIQETQYF.

The chain recombines TRBV27 with TRBJ2-1; D is perhaps TRBD2 (5 bases). The CDR3 covers 14 residues. From germline, CDR1 is MNHEY and CDR2 SMNVEV (reference sequence). Trimming left V 2 bases short and J 5 bases short, with 10 bases between. CDR3 nucleotide sequence: TGTGCCAGCAGTTTACTCGGAGGTAACAATGAGCAGTTCTTC. Amino acids: CASSLLGGNNEQFF.

This clonotype was counted many times. The rearrangement links TRBV19 to TRBJ1-2; D gene unclear. Trimming shortened V by 5 bases and J by 2 bases, and 6 bases separated the two germline ends. Per germline, CDR1 LNHDA and CDR2 SQIVND (reference sequence). The CDR3 runs to 12 residues. The CDR3 protein is CASSRSNYGYTF. The CDR3 DNA is TGTGCCAGTAGTCGGTCAAACTATGGCTACACCTTC.

The sample holds many counts of this clonotype. V gene TRBV12-3 or TRBV12-4 combines with J gene TRBJ1-2; D unclear. Trimming cost V 1 base and J 7 bases, with 10 bases left between them. The CDR3 is made up of 13 amino acids. In DNA, the CDR3 is TGTGCCAGCAGTTTAGGTCTTGGCGTTGGCTACACCTTC. Protein: CASSLGLGVGYTF.

There are many counts of this clonotype. The V and J genes are TRBV27 and TRBJ2-7, with a possible D match to TRBD2 (6 bases). This CDR3 is 14 amino acids long. CDR1 MNHEY and CDR2 SMNVEV come from the germline V gene (reference sequence). V was trimmed by 6 bases and J by 4 bases, leaving 16 bases between them. CDR3 coding DNA: TGTGCCAGCAGCCCACTGGGACTCCCGTACGAGCAGTACTTC. It specifies CASSPLGLPYEQYF.

This clonotype has only a few counts. The CDR3 spells CASSIDGGTIYNEQFF. The CDR3 region has the DNA TGTGCCAGTAGTATAGATGGAGGGACTATCTACAATGAGCAGTTCTTC. The chain links TRBV19 to TRBJ2-1; 7 nucleotides agree with TRBD2. This CDR3 comprises 16 residues. V was pared by 0 bases and J by 3 bases, with 5 bases of the junction left unmatched. Germline V CDR1 and CDR2: LNHDA, SQIVND (reference sequence).

Many counts were recorded for this clonotype. V and J are TRBV5-1 and TRBJ2-3, with TRBD2 matching over 10 bases. The V gene end was trimmed by 3 bases and the J gene end by 0 bases; junction bases not matched to a gene: 4. Looked up from germline, CDR1 is SGHRS and CDR2 is YFSETQ. The CDR3 consists of 16 residues. The CDR3 region has the DNA TGCGCCAGCAGCTCCGGGACTAGCGTCAGCACAGATACGCAGTATTTT. This gives the protein CASSSGTSVSTDTQYF.

In regard to this clonotype: Being one base from a much bigger clone, this may be a read error. This rearrangement joins TRBV5-1 to TRBJ2-3; D is ambiguous. The CDR3 is 15 amino acids. Per germline, CDR1 SGHRS and CDR2 YFSETQ. CDR3 sequence: CASSLRVSHTDMQYF. The CDR3 DNA reads as TGCGCCAGCAGCTTGAGAGTTTCCCACACAGATATGCAGTATTTT.

This clonotype was recorded a few times. CDR3 residues: CATSRDMEGYEQYF. The CDR3 bases are TGTGCCACCAGCAGAGATATGGAGGGCTACGAGCAGTACTTC. The chain has TRBV15 and TRBJ2-7; a weak D match, TRBD2 (6 bases). V shed 0 bases and J shed 3 bases, with 9 bases lying between them. This CDR3 region has 14 residues. Per germline, CDR1 LNHNV and CDR2 YYDKDF (reference sequence).

This chain connects TRBV5-6 to TRBJ2-5; 11 bases align to TRBD2. The junction had 6 bases not matched to a gene; V was cut back by 3 bases and J by 2 bases. This CDR3 contains 16 residues. CDR1 is SGHDT and CDR2 is YYEEEE in the germline V gene. CDR3 in DNA: TGTGCCAGCAGCTGGACCGGGACTAGCGGTCAAGAGACCCAGTACTTC. It yields the protein CASSWTGTSGQETQYF.

This clonotype was detected ten times or more. The chain uses TRBV28 and TRBJ2-7; D gene unclear. CDR3 length equals 15 residues. Trimming cost V 4 bases and J 1 base, with 14 bases left between them. Germline CDR1 is MDHEN and CDR2 is SYDVKM. Here the CDR3 reads CASSSAPTVSYEQYF. DNA for the CDR3: TGTGCCAGCAGTTCCGCCCCCACAGTGTCCTACGAGCAGTACTTC.

The V and J genes are TRBV11-2 and TRBJ2-3; 10 bases fit TRBD1. Trimming at V came to 5 bases and at J to 2 bases, leaving 13 bases not matched to a gene. The CDR3 runs 18 residues. Germline V CDR1 and CDR2: SGHAT, FQNNGV. CDR3 bases: TGTGCCAGCAGCCTATCGACAGGGGGCGGGGGTGCCACAGATACGCAGTATTTT. Translation: CASSLSTGGGGATDTQYF.

This clonotype showed up many times. J is TRBJ1-2 and V is TRBV5-6; unclear D gene. Germline V gives CDR1 SGHDT, CDR2 YYEEEE. V lost 2 bases to trimming and J lost 5 bases, with 7 bases between them. This CDR3 is 12 amino acids long. The CDR3 bases are TGTGCCAGCAGCTTCTCCGATTATGGCTACACCTTC. Amino acid sequence: CASSFSDYGYTF. Looking up the rest from reference TRBV5-6 and TRBJ1-2 gives the full variable domain: DAGVTQSPTHLIKTRGQQVTLRCSPKSGHDTVSWYQQALGQGPQFIFQYYEEEERQRGNFPDRFSGHQFPNYSSELNVNALLLGDSALYLCASSFSDYGYTFGSGTRLTVV.

In its sample, this clonotype was seen a few times. The rearrangement uses TRBV5-6 and TRBJ2-7; D is uncertain. V lost 4 bases and J lost 3, with 11 bases in between. In germline, CDR1 is SGHDT, CDR2 YYEEEE. The CDR3 extends over 13 amino acids. The CDR3 loop reads CASSQVTSYEQYF. The CDR3 DNA reads TGTGCCAGCAGCCAGGTCACGAGCTACGAGCAGTACTTC. The full variable domain, with the rest looked up from reference TRBV5-6 and TRBJ2-7, is DAGVTQSPTHLIKTRGQQVTLRCSPKSGHDTVSWYQQALGQGPQFIFQYYEEEERQRGNFPDRFSGHQFPNYSSELNVNALLLGDSALYLCASSQVTSYEQYFGPGTRLTVT.

This chain joins TRBV4-1 and TRBJ1-1; D is unclear. V lost 0 bases and J lost 1, with 9 bases in between. The CDR3 loop spans 15 amino acids. CDR1 and CDR2 from the germline V gene are MGHRA and YSYEKL. CDR3 region: CASSQDTNPNTEAFF. The CDR3 bases are TGCGCCAGCAGCCAAGATACGAATCCGAACACTGAAGCTTTCTTT.

This rearrangement joins TRBV7-2 to TRBJ2-6; 7 bases match TRBD1. The CDR3 covers 17 residues. Trimming took 4 bases from V and 0 from J; bases not matched to a gene: 6. CDR1 is SGHTA, CDR2 FQGNSA, per germline. The CDR3 spells CASSSRDRSSGANVLTF. For the CDR3, the DNA is TGTGCCAGCAGCTCCCGGGACAGAAGCTCTGGGGCCAACGTCCTGACTTTC.